This is a list of T cell receptor beta chains from one sample in a study of T cell repertoires in cytomegalovirus infection. Their specific antigens are unknown. Each CDR3 protein is one row after TCRdb ran MiXCR on the reads. The table records around 900,000 distinct CDR3 sequences, around 32% of them present only once. Material: cultured CD8+ T cells from PBMCs, obtained from culture after CMV antigen stimulation. All receptors come from a human donor in good health (CMV status not recorded). Some clones in this sample may be carry-over from other donors' samples. Both conserved end residues are trimmed from each CDR3.

TRBV28	TRBJ2-3	ASSLPRHKSSTDTQY
TRBV23-1	TRBJ2-7	ASSAGQQAYEQY
TRBV25-1	TRBJ1-4	ASQERTNEKLF
TRBV9	TRBJ2-1	ASSSRPGQGNEQF
TRBV19	TRBJ2-1	ASIPSGGLGYYNEQF
TRBV6-1	TRBJ1-2	ASSEGPTGHGYT
TRBV27	TRBJ1-5	ASSLGQGYQPQH
TRBV7-9	TRBJ2-3	ASSPRGTSGTSTDTQY
TRBV6-1	TRBJ2-5	ASSERVGGPQETQY
TRBV7-9	TRBJ2-1	ASSSARTGGKDEQF
TRBV27	TRBJ2-7	ASSLTQNYEQY
TRBV6-5	TRBJ1-2	ASSPGGPNDGYT
TRBV28	TRBJ2-6	ASSTTTSSGANVLT
TRBV7-8	TRBJ2-4	ASSLVWVTGGRDIQY
TRBV29-1	TRBJ1-1	SVEPAGVNTEAF
TRBV5-4	TRBJ2-7	ASSSGLPWEQY
TRBV12-5	TRBJ2-5	ASVPPGVETQY
TRBV4-2	TRBJ1-1	ASSHQTGTNTEAF
TRBV6-1	TRBJ1-6	ASSAGTGAYSPLH
TRBV12-3/TRBV12-4	TRBJ1-1	ASSLRDPGKAF
TRBV7-8	TRBJ2-3	ASRTLYPDRGDTQY
TRBV7-6	TRBJ2-6	ASSDGSGANVLT
TRBV7-9	TRBJ2-5	ASSASGGLDETQY